This entry is about one T cell receptor beta chain. Antigen specificity is unknown. This specimen comes from a study of CD8+ T cells in alopecia areata. Study results and limitations: Compared with normal scalp, lesional scalp had higher clonality and more expanded CD8+ clones. Scalp and blood retained many expanded lesional clones during tofacitinib.

Stated treatment: oral pan-JAK inhibitor, 5-10 mg twice daily. The germline V gene has CDR1 SGHRS and CDR2 YFSETQ. The CDR3 sequence is 16 residues long. V dropped 4 bases and J dropped 1 base, with 17 bases sitting between them. RNA was isolated and reverse transcribed to cDNA, the sequencing template. The protocol was immunoSEQ multiplex PCR, while the TCRdb copy is restricted to in-frame clones and leaves out a portion. Among about 160,000 clones, under 70% were seen once, and the ten largest hold around 0.9%. The sequence was collected from a human donor with alopecia areata. The sample consisted of CD4+ T cells sorted from blood, taken at week 4, from a patient treated with tofacitinib. This chain joins TRBV5-1 and TRBJ2-5; D assignment may be TRBD1 or TRBD2 (6 bases each). The CDR3 DNA follows: TGCGCCAGCAGCGCCTCGACAGGACTAATCCAAGAGACCCAGTACTTC. Amino acids: CASSASTGLIQETQYF.